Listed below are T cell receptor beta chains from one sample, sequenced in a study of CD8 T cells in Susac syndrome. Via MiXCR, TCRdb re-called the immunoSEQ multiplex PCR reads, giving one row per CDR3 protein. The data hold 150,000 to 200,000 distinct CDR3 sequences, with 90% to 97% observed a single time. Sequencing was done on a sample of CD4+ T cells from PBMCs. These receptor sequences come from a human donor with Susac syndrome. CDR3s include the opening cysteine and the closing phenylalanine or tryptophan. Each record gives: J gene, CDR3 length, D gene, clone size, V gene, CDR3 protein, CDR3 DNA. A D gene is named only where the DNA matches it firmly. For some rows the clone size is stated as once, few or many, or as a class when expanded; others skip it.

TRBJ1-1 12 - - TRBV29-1 CSAKTVNTEAFF TGCAGCGCCAAGACCGTGAACACTGAAGCTTTCTTT
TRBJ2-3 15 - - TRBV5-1 CASSSVLDAADTQYF TGCGCCAGCAGCTCGGTCCTTGACGCGGCAGATACGCAGTATTTT
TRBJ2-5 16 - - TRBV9 CASSRGGGRVGETQYF TGTGCCAGCAGCCGTGGGGGCGGCAGGGTTGGGGAGACCCAGTACTTC
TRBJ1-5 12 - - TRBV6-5 CASRDGNQPQHF TGTGCCAGCAGGGATGGCAATCAGCCCCAGCATTTT
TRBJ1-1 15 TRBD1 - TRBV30 CAWSSGDLETGKTFF TGTGCCTGGAGTTCGGGGGACCTCGAGACAGGGAAGACTTTCTTT
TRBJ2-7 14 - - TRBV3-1 CASSQDQGPYEQYF TGTGCCAGCAGCCAAGATCAGGGTCCCTACGAGCAGTACTTC
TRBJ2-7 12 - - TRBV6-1 CATITWVYEQYF TGTGCCACCATCACATGGGTCTACGAGCAGTACTTC
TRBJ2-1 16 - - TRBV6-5 CASSYSARDTGNEQFF TGTGCCAGCAGTTACTCGGCTCGTGATACGGGCAATGAGCAGTTCTTC
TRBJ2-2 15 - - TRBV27 CASSLTWPATGELFF TGTGCCAGCAGTTTGACCTGGCCAGCAACCGGGGAGCTGTTTTTT
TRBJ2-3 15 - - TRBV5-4 CASSLAGTLTDTQYF TGTGCCAGCAGCTTAGCCGGGACGCTCACAGATACGCAGTATTTT
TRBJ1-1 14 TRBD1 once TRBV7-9 CASSLLGQVPEAFF TGTGCCAGCAGCTTATTGGGACAGGTCCCCGAAGCTTTCTTT
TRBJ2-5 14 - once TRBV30 CAWSVMGLKETQYF TGTGCCTGGAGTGTTATGGGGCTGAAAGAGACCCAGTACTTC
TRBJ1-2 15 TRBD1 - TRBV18 CASSPTGEGGYGYTF TGTGCCAGCTCACCGACAGGGGAGGGTGGCTATGGCTACACCTTC